This T cell receptor beta chain came from a study of shared clonotypes between healthy human individuals. Findings and limits, study-wide: Naive subsets generally had larger estimated richness than memory subsets.

The V and J ends lost 2 bases and 3 bases respectively, with 6 bases between them. Looked up from germline, CDR1 is ENHRY and CDR2 is SYGVKD. This CDR3 comprises 13 residues. It was 150 to 200 ng DNA, about 30,000 T cell genomes, that sorted-subset replicate PCRs used. The protocol was immunoSEQ multiplex PCR, while the TCRdb copy is restricted to in-frame clones and leaves out a portion. The table has more than 2,000,000 clones, around nine tenths seen once; the top ten hold more than 0.12%. Details on this clone: Its target is not known. This sample includes further DNA sequences coding for the same CDR3.

What was sequenced was naive CD4+ T cells sorted from blood. The subset here: CD45RA+ positively selected. This sequence originates from a man between 18 and 29 years old in good health. The chain carries TRBV10-3 and TRBJ2-3; D unresolved. The CDR3 DNA is TGTGCCATCAGTGAGGCTGGTACAGATACGCAGTATTTT. Translated: CAISEAGTDTQYF.